Listed below are T cell receptor beta chains from one sample, sequenced in a study of regulatory T cells in long-lasting Graves disease. MiXCR, run by TCRdb on the multiplex PCR reads, gives a single entry per CDR3 protein. The sample contains some 440,000 distinct CDR3 sequences, more than 20% of which appear only once. The sequencing used peripheral blood mononuclear cells (PBMCs), collected when the disease was refractory, from a patient treated with antithyroid drugs. These receptors all come from a female donor with Graves disease. The conserved cysteine and the conserved F or W are not part of the CDR3 here. Each record gives: J gene, V gene, CDR3 protein.

j_gene: TRBJ1-4
v_gene: TRBV6-1
CDR3aa: ASSEGPYSTNEKLF

j_gene: TRBJ2-7
v_gene: TRBV30
CDR3aa: AWGGRDRRAGGPGEQY

j_gene: TRBJ1-4
v_gene: TRBV6-1
CDR3aa: ASTRRVGEKLF

j_gene: TRBJ2-5
v_gene: TRBV6-1
CDR3aa: ASGNPGQGAREETQY

j_gene: TRBJ1-3
v_gene: TRBV5-1
CDR3aa: ASSFRGPGNTIY

j_gene: TRBJ2-5
v_gene: TRBV7-8
CDR3aa: ASSPSRDRGLETQY

j_gene: TRBJ2-7
v_gene: TRBV9
CDR3aa: ASSVGPFTPEQY

j_gene: TRBJ2-7
v_gene: TRBV2
CDR3aa: ASSYSHGYEQY

j_gene: TRBJ2-5
v_gene: TRBV6-1
CDR3aa: ASVDLTQTQY

j_gene: TRBJ1-1
v_gene: TRBV30
CDR3aa: AWIPGFTVAEAF

j_gene: TRBJ2-7
v_gene: TRBV7-9
CDR3aa: VSSLAGGYEQY